The present T cell receptor beta chain was sequenced within a study of T cell responses to AZD1222 COVID-19 vaccine. The overall study: Timing groups of about 4 and about 12 weeks for second doses were pooled.

For this clone: The antigen remains undetermined.

Sequenced by immunoSEQ multiplex PCR; TCRdb stores in-frame clones only, minus some. The table records roughly 120,000 clones, approximately 91% of them present only once. Per germline, CDR1 LNHDA and CDR2 SQIVND (reference sequence). The length of the CDR3 is 14 residues. The J segment lost 5 bases and the V segment lost 4 bases, leaving 3 bases of the junction unmatched. Study-level points and caveats: Repertoires were obtained only post-peak T cell response. Donors were mostly white British, more females; clonal diversity possibly underestimated. In the spike-specific TCR repertoire, nearly half reportedly target unmutated variant regions.

This rearrangement joins TRBV19 to TRBJ2-1; 9 nucleotides line up with TRBD1. The source material was peripheral blood, sampled on day 0 of AZD1222 vaccination. This clonotype originated in an adult in good health. In DNA form, the CDR3 reads TGTGCCAGTAGTACAGGGACAGGGAACAATGAGCAGTTCTTC. Translating it yields CASSTGTGNNEQFF.